Presented here are 29 T cell receptor beta chains from one specimen sequenced in a study of metastatic and nonmetastatic thyroid tumors. Using MiXCR, TCRdb reanalyzed the PCR reads. Here the sample spans around 23,000 clones, over 25% being singletons. Every patient was untreated before thyroid surgery. The sequenced material came from tumor tissue. Receptors originate from a female donor with papillary thyroid cancer or a benign thyroid nodule (not recorded which). Some clones in this sample may be carry-over from other donors' samples.

This clone appeared many times. The chain links TRBV5-6 to TRBJ1-6; 10 bases line up with TRBD1. The CDR3 covers 16 residues. V lost 4 bases to trimming and J lost 7 bases; unmatched junction nucleotides: 8. Germline V gene sequence: CDR1 SGHDT, CDR2 YYEEEE. The CDR3 sequence: CASSPGTGAYNSPLHF. The DNA for the CDR3 is TGTGCCAGCAGCCCCGGGACAGGGGCTTACAATTCACCCCTCCACTTT.

By share, this clone ranks as medium-sized (0.01 to 0.1%). The chain is built from TRBV6-2 or TRBV6-3 and TRBJ1-2; possibly TRBD1 for D (5 bases). The germline V gene encodes CDR1 MNHEY and CDR2 SVGEGT. Trimming took off 4 bases at V and 8 bases at J, with 17 bases between the two ends. CDR3 length: 14 residues. The CDR3 DNA reads TGTGCCAGCAGTTCGGCAGGGAGAGCTGGGGGCTACACCTTC. Translation: CASSSAGRAGGYTF.

The chain couples TRBV12-5 to TRBJ1-3; 9 bases map to TRBD1. Germline values: CDR1 LGHNT, CDR2 FRNRAP. The length of the CDR3 is 17 residues. Unmatched junction bases numbered 12, after V lost 5 bases and J lost 4 bases. The CDR3 is CASGETRGQGTGNTIYF. CDR3 DNA: TGTGCTAGTGGTGAGACCCGAGGACAGGGGACGGGAAACACCATATATTTT.

This clone was detected many times. V usage is TRBV3-1 and J usage is TRBJ2-1, with 8 bases fitting TRBD1. The CDR3 contains 15 residues. V lost 1 base and J lost 4; bases outside the gene matches: 3. Germline V gene lookup returns CDR1 LGHDT and CDR2 YNNKEL (reference sequence). The CDR3 protein is CASSQAWTGYNEQFF. The CDR3, as DNA: TGTGCCAGCAGCCAAGCCTGGACAGGGTACAATGAGCAGTTCTTC.

This clone is labeled medium-sized. The chain uses TRBV4-3 and TRBJ2-7, with no clear D. The germline CDR1 and CDR2 sequences are LGHNA and YSLEER. This CDR3 has 14 amino acids. Trimming removed 0 bases at V and 3 bases at J, with 9 bases between. The CDR3 sequence: CASSQDSLGYEQYF. CDR3 in DNA: TGCGCCAGCAGCCAAGATAGTCTGGGCTACGAGCAGTACTTC.

This clone was seen repeatedly, ten times or more. The J gene is TRBJ2-6, the V gene TRBV20-1; 12 bases are shared with TRBD1. The germline V gene has CDR1 DFQATT and CDR2 SNEGSKA (reference sequence). This CDR3 spans 18 amino acids. Trimming removed 6 bases from V and 4 bases from J; junction bases left unmatched: 13. CDR3 sequence reads: CSATIGPGQGAGANVLTF. DNA of the CDR3: TGCAGTGCCACAATTGGCCCGGGACAGGGGGCGGGGGCCAACGTCCTGACTTTC.

This clone was detected ten times or more. The chain recombines TRBV5-4 with TRBJ2-2; 7 nucleotides line up with TRBD1. The CDR3 consists of 15 residues. V lost 5 bases, J lost 4 bases, and 8 bases stayed unmatched. In germline, CDR1 is SGHNT, CDR2 YYREEE (reference sequence). The CDR3 loop reads CASRPGQPTTGELFF. CDR3 DNA: TGTGCCAGCAGGCCGGGACAGCCAACCACCGGGGAGCTGTTTTTT.

This chain connects TRBV6-5 to TRBJ2-7; either TRBD1 or TRBD2 may fit D (6 bases each). V lost 0 bases to trimming and J lost 7 bases, with 19 bases between them. Germline CDR1 reads MNHEY; CDR2 reads SVGAGI. The CDR3 loop spans 16 amino acids. Written as DNA, the CDR3 is TGTGCCAGCAGTTACTCTGGCGGGACAAGGGTGGGAGAGCAGTACTTC. Protein sequence: CASSYSGGTRVGEQYF.

By sample share, this clone is medium-sized. This chain connects TRBV5-1 to TRBJ2-7, with 10 bases aligning to TRBD2. CDR1 and CDR2 from the germline V gene are SGHRS and YFSETQ. The length of the CDR3 is 15 residues. V lost 0 bases to trimming and J lost 4 bases; unmatched junction nucleotides: 4. The CDR3 coding sequence is TGCGCCAGCAGCTTGGCCGGGGGACTAGCGTACGAGCAGTACTTC. Translation gives CASSLAGGLAYEQYF.

This clone was observed at least ten times. The chain joins TRBV6-1 to TRBJ1-4, with D possibly TRBD1 on 6 matching bases. V was shortened by 5 bases and J by 8 bases, with 12 bases between the two germline ends. The germline V gene has CDR1 MNHNS and CDR2 SASEGT. This CDR3 comprises 13 residues. DNA of the CDR3: TGTGCCAGCAGTCAGGGGCTCCCGGAAAAACTGTTTTTT. It translates to CASSQGLPEKLFF.

In regard to this clone: The same CDR3 can be traced to other DNA sequences in this sample. The chain couples TRBV24-1 to TRBJ2-3; D remains ambiguous. The CDR3 loop spans 11 amino acids. Germline CDR1 and CDR2: KGHDR and SFDVKD. The CDR3 DNA reads as TGTGTGACCGCCGATACCGATACGCAGTATTTT. Its protein product is CVTADTDTQYF.

About this clone itself: A read error may explain this, as a much larger clone is one base away. The chain recombines TRBV9 with TRBJ2-3, with 8 positions matching TRBD2. Germline lookup yields CDR1 SGDLS and CDR2 YYNGEE. The CDR3 is made up of 17 amino acids. CDR3 sequence reads: CASSLSGGQSRTDTQCF. The CDR3 coding sequence is TGTGCCAGCAGCTTAAGCGGGGGACAATCTAGAACAGATACGCAGTGTTTT. The whole variable domain, filled in from reference TRBV9 and TRBJ2-3, reads DSGVTQTPKHLITATGQRVTLRCSPRSGDLSVYWYQQSLDQGLQFLIQYYNGEERAKGNILERFSAQQFPDLHSELNLSSLELGDSALYFCASSLSGGQSRTDTQCFGPGTRLTVL.

Ten or more counts support this clone. This rearrangement joins TRBV19 to TRBJ2-5, with 11 bases fitting TRBD2. This CDR3 contains 16 residues. The V segment lost 2 bases and the J segment 0 bases; nucleotides outside the gene matches: 2. From germline, CDR1 is LNHDA and CDR2 SQIVND (reference sequence). Written as DNA, the CDR3 is TGTGCCAGTAGTATATCTAGCGGGGGGTACCAAGAGACCCAGTACTTC. This codes for CASSISSGGYQETQYF.

This clone was seen many times. The chain joins TRBV4-3 to TRBJ1-2; D possibly corresponds to TRBD1 (5 bases). The CDR3 consists of 15 residues. Looked up from germline, CDR1 is LGHNA and CDR2 is YSLEER. Trimming removed 4 bases at V and 2 bases at J, with 14 bases between. The CDR3 protein is CASSLGGGSNYGYTF. The DNA for the CDR3 is TGCGCCAGCAGCCTCGGTGGGGGTTCCAACTATGGCTACACCTTC.

This clone was recorded only once. A much larger clone differs by one base, so this may be a read error. The chain has TRBV4-1 and TRBJ1-3, with 9 bases aligning to TRBD1. This CDR3 contains 21 residues. The germline CDR1 and CDR2 sequences are MGHRA and YSYEKL. This CDR3 reads CANSPPYTDRGNCKTGNTIYF. The CDR3 DNA follows: TGTGCCAACAGCCCTCCGTACACGGACAGGGGCAACTGTAAGACTGGAAACACCATATATTTT.

V is TRBV5-1 and J is TRBJ2-3; the match to TRBD1 covers 7 bases. The CDR3 runs to 14 residues. Germline CDR1 SGHRS, CDR2 YFSETQ. J was trimmed by 5 bases and V by 5 bases; bases with no gene match: 8. The CDR3, as DNA: TGCGCCAGCAGGGGGGACAGCCTGGTAGATACGCAGTATTTT. Its protein product is CASRGDSLVDTQYF.

With regard to this clone: A clone one base away is much larger, so this may be a read error. In the same sample, other DNA sequences code for this CDR3. CDR3 DNA: TGTGCCAGCAGCCCCCGGGCGGGGGGGCCGTCCTACAATGAGCAGTTCTTC. It translates to CASSPRAGGPSYNEQFF. The rearrangement links TRBV7-7 to TRBJ2-1; 9 bases are shared with TRBD2. This CDR3 comprises 17 residues. Germline V gene data show CDR1 as SSHAT and CDR2 as FNYEAQ (reference sequence). J gave up 1 base and V 5 bases, and 9 bases lay outside the gene matches. Using reference TRBV7-7 and TRBJ2-1 for the parts outside the CDR3, the full variable domain is GAGVSQSPRYKVTKRGQDVTLRCDPISSHATLYWYQQALGQGPEFLTYFNYEAQPDKSGLPSDRFSAERPEGSISTLTIQRTEQRDSAMYRCASSPRAGGPSYNEQFFGPGTRLTVL.

The rearrangement links TRBV6-1 to TRBJ1-5, with D possibly TRBD1 on 6 matching bases. There are 14 residues in the CDR3. V was cut by 2 bases and J by 7 bases, with 12 bases left in between. Germline assignment: CDR1 MNHNS and CDR2 SASEGT. DNA for the CDR3: TGTGCCAGCAGTGAATTAGGGGGTTCCCAGCCCCAGCATTTT. As protein: CASSELGGSQPQHF.

Regarding this clone: At one of its ends the junction is not consistent with the germline gene, which may arise from a read error. This chain uses TRBV20-1 with TRBJ2-3, with D tentatively TRBD1 or TRBD2 (6 bases each). The CDR3 loop spans 14 amino acids. Germline CDR1 DFQATT, CDR2 SNEGSKA (reference sequence). CDR3 coding DNA: TGCAGTGCTACGCGACTAGATTGGACAGATATGCAGTATTTT. Amino acid sequence: CSATRLDWTDMQYF.

Within the sample, this clone is medium-sized. The chain combines TRBV6-1 with TRBJ1-1; tentative D call: TRBD1 (6 bases). The V end was cut by 5 bases, the J end by 3 bases, with 16 bases between. Germline V gene sequence: CDR1 MNHNS, CDR2 SASEGT. This CDR3 contains 15 residues. The CDR3 protein is CASSLRTVGHTEAFF. CDR3 nucleotides: TGTGCCAGCAGTCTTCGGACAGTGGGGCACACTGAAGCTTTCTTT.

This clone showed up many times. The chain employs TRBV19 and TRBJ1-3; no clear D. CDR3 size: 13 residues. The V gene lost 7 bases and the J gene lost 4 bases, with 11 bases spanning the gap. Germline-derived CDR1 and CDR2 are LNHDA and SQIVND (reference sequence). The CDR3 is CASTTLGGNTIYF. DNA for the CDR3: TGTGCCAGTACCACCCTGGGCGGAAACACCATATATTTT.

The genes are TRBV7-3 and TRBJ2-5; unclear D gene. CDR1 and CDR2 (germline): SGHTA, FQGTGA. V shed 2 bases and J shed 4 bases, with 8 bases lying between them. The CDR3 spans 13 residues. CDR3 region: CASSLVCRETQYF. CDR3 in DNA: TGTGCCAGCAGCTTAGTTTGTCGAGAGACCCAGTACTTC.

This clone occurred many times. A much larger clone differs from this one at a single base, so this may be a read error. This CDR3 is missing its conserved last phenylalanine or tryptophan, likely due to a read error. V gene TRBV7-9 combines with J gene TRBJ2-7, with D unclear. Trimming removed 5 bases at V and 5 bases at J, with 7 bases between. CDR3 length: 11 residues. Germline V gene data show CDR1 as SEHNR and CDR2 as FQNEAQ (reference sequence). The CDR3 loop reads CASSPQDEQYL. DNA for the CDR3: TGTGCCAGCAGCCCCCAGGACGAGCAGTACCTC.

This clone was seen more than once but under ten times. This could be a read error, since a much larger clone is one nucleotide away. This chain uses TRBV10-3 with TRBJ2-5, with D possibly TRBD1 on 5 matching bases. V gave up 5 bases and J gave up 6 bases, with 22 bases separating them. The germline gives CDR1 ENHRY, CDR2 SYGVKD. This CDR3 is 16 amino acids long. As DNA, the CDR3 is TGTGCCATCAGTAAGGTCCGACCAGACAGTATCCAGACCCAGTACTTC. Amino acids: CAISKVRPDSIQTQYF.

This clone was observed a handful of times. The chain links TRBV19 to TRBJ2-2, with 8 positions matching TRBD2. The length of the CDR3 is 13 residues. CDR1 and CDR2 from the germline V gene are LNHDA and SQIVND (reference sequence). The ends lost 7 bases at V and 6 bases at J; junction bases unmatched: 4. For the CDR3, the DNA is TGTGCCAGTACTAGCGGGTCCCCCGGGGAGCTGTTTTTT. The encoded protein is CASTSGSPGELFF.

V usage is TRBV6-1 and J usage is TRBJ2-2; D unclear. The CDR3 contains 16 residues. Per germline, CDR1 MNHNS and CDR2 SASEGT. The ends were cut back, 10 bases at V and 2 bases at J, with 20 bases in the middle. CDR3 amino acids: CAIRRNVFVNTGELFF. CDR3 sequence (DNA): TGTGCCATCCGCCGCAATGTCTTTGTAAACACCGGGGAGCTGTTTTTT.

The table lists this clone with many counts. V usage is TRBV28 and J usage is TRBJ1-6; a weak D match, TRBD1 (5 bases). CDR1 MDHEN and CDR2 SYDVKM come from the germline V gene. This CDR3 is 16 amino acids long. V lost 4 bases to trimming and J lost 5 bases, with 15 bases between them. The CDR3 is CASSYGQGWDNSPLHF. CDR3 DNA sequence: TGTGCCAGCAGTTATGGGCAGGGTTGGGATAATTCACCCCTCCACTTT.

This clone appeared many times. The rearrangement joins TRBV12-3 or TRBV12-4 to TRBJ2-2, with D hard to call. The CDR3 runs to 12 residues. The V and J ends lost 6 bases and 3 bases respectively, with 5 bases between them. CDR3 protein: CASSRDTGELFF. CDR3 nucleotide sequence: TGTGCCAGCAGCCGGGACACCGGGGAGCTGTTTTTT.

For this clone: At one of its ends the junction is not consistent with the germline gene, which may arise from a read error. V is TRBV5-1 and J is TRBJ1-1, with D unclear. This CDR3 region has 13 residues. CDR1 and CDR2 (germline): SGHRS, YFSETQ. CDR3 coding DNA: TGCGCCAGCAGCTTGGTAGGTGTTACTGAAGCTTCCTTT. It codes for CASSLVGVTEASF.